This TCR beta chain stems from a study of blood T cells in healthy people across ages. Study results and limitations: PBMCs left unsorted prevented a conclusive naive versus antigen-experienced comparison.

Primers used in a second PCR of about 7 to 12 cycles were a sample-barcoded 5' primer and a J-beta primer mix. Each of the cDNA molecules was tagged by a template-switch adaptor with 12 random nucleotides. MiXCR, run by TCRdb on the 5' RACE reads, gives a single entry per CDR3 protein. The top ten hold under 8.5% of the sample, which has about 1.4 million distinct CDR3 sequences, around 59% seen once. A word on this clonotype: Its target is not known.

This sequence originates from a man aged 18-30 years in good health. Sequences were obtained from blood.

CDR3 DNA sequence: TGCAGTGCTGGTAAGACTAGCGGGGGCCTCTACGAGCAGTACTTC. Translated, it gives CSAGKTSGGLYEQYF. The gene calls are TRBV20-1 and TRBJ2-7; 12 nucleotides agree with TRBD2. This CDR3 is built from 15 residues. The V gene's germline CDR1 is DFQATT and CDR2 SNEGSKA (reference sequence). V shed 5 bases, J shed 3 bases, and the junction held 8 bases outside the gene matches.